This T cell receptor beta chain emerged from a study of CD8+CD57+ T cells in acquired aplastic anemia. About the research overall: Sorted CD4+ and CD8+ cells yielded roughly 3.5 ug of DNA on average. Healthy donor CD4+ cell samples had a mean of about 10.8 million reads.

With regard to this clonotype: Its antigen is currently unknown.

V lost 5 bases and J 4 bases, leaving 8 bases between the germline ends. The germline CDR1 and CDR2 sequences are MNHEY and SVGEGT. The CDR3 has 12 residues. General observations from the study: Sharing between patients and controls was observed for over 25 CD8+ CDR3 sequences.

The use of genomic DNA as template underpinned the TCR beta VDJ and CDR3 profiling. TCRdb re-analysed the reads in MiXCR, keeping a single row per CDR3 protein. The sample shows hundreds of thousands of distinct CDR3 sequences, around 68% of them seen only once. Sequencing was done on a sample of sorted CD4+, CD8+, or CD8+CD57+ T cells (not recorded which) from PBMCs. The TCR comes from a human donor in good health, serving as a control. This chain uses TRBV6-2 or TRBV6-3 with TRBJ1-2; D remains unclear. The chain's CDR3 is CASSRAAYGYTF. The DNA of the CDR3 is TGTGCCAGCAGTAGGGCTGCCTATGGCTACACCTTC.